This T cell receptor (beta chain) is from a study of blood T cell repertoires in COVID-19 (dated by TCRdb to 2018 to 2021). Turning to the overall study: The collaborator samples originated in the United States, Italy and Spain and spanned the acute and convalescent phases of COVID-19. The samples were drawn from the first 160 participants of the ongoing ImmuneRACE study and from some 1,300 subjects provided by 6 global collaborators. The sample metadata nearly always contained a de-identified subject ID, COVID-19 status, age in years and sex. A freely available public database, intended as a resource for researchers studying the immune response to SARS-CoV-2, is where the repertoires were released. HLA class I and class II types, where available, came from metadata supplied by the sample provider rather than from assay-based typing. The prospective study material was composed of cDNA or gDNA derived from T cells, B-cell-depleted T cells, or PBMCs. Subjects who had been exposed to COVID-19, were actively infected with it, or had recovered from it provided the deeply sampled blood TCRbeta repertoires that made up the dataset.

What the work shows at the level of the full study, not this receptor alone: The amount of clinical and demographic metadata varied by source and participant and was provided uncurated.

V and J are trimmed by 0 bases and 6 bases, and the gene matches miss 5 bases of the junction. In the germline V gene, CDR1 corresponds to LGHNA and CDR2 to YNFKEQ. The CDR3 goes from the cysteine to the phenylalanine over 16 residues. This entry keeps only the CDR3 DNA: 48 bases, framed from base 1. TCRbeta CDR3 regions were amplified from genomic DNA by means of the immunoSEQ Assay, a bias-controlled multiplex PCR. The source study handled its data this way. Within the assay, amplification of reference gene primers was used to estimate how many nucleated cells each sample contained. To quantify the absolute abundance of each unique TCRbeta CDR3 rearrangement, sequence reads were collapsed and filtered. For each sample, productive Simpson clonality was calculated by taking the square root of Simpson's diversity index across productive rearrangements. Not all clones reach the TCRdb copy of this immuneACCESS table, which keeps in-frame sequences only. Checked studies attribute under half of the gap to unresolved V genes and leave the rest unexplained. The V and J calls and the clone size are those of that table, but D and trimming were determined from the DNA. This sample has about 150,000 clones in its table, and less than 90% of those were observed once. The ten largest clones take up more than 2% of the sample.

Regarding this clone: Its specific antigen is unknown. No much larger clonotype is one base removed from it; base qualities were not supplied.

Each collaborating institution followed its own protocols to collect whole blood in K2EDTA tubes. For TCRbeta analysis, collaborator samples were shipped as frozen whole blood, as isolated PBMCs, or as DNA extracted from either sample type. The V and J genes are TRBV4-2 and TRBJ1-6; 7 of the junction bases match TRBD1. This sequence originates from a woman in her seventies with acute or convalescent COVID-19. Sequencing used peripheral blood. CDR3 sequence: CASSQDRQGANSPLHF. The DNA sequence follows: TGTGCCAGCAGCCAAGATCGACAGGGAGCTAATTCACCCCTCCACTTT.